Each of the 24 T cell receptor beta chains below was sequenced from the same sample in a study of blood T cell repertoires in COVID-19. Data came from immunoSEQ multiplex PCR; TCRdb stores just in-frame clones and leaves some out. The table records roughly 120,000 clones, around three quarters of them present only once. The source material was peripheral blood. The origin of the receptors is a human donor in a cohort sampled during active or convalescent COVID-19.

The chain is built from TRBV20-1 and TRBJ1-2; D not certain. This CDR3 has 10 residues. CDR1 is DFQATT, CDR2 SNEGSKA, per germline (reference sequence). Between the trimmed V and J ends, which lost 5 bases and 4 bases, there was a span of 5 bases. CDR3 residues: CSARSYGYTF. In DNA, the CDR3 is TGCAGTGCTCGGTCCTATGGCTACACCTTC.

The chain combines TRBV28 with TRBJ1-6, with D unclear. This CDR3 is built from 14 residues. Trimming pared 5 bases from V and 8 bases from J, leaving 13 bases between. From germline, CDR1 is MDHEN and CDR2 SYDVKM. In nucleotides, the CDR3 is TGTGCCAGCAGTCCATCCTACAGAGATTCACCCCTCCACTTT. Encoded protein: CASSPSYRDSPLHF.

The chain links TRBV7-2 to TRBJ1-6, with a possible D match to TRBD1 (5 bases). Germline CDR1 and CDR2: SGHTA and FQGNSA. The CDR3 is made up of 14 amino acids. V was shortened by 2 bases and J by 7 bases, with 9 bases between the two germline ends. The CDR3 DNA follows: TGTGCCAGCAGCTTACAGGGTCGGAATTCACCCCTCCACTTT. Encoded protein: CASSLQGRNSPLHF. Full variable domain (outside the CDR3, taken from reference TRBV7-2 and TRBJ1-6): GAGVSQSPSNKVTEKGKDVELRCDPISGHTALYWYRQSLGQGLEFLIYFQGNSAPDKSGLPSDRFSAERTGGSVSTLTIQRTQQEDSAVYLCASSLQGRNSPLHFGNGTRLTVT.

The CDR3 sequence is CASSLEQGVSDTQYF. The CDR3 DNA is TGTGCCAGCAGTTTAGAACAGGGGGTCTCAGATACGCAGTATTTT. The chain uses TRBV28 and TRBJ2-3; TRBD1 matches 8 bases. This CDR3 has 15 residues. Unmatched junction bases numbered 5, after V lost 2 bases and J lost 4 bases. The V gene's germline CDR1 is MDHEN and CDR2 SYDVKM.

The chain joins TRBV27 to TRBJ2-4, with 7 bases identical to TRBD1. Germline V lookup: CDR1 MNHEY, CDR2 SMNVEV (reference sequence). V lost 1 base, J lost 4 bases, and 13 bases stayed unmatched. CDR3 length equals 18 residues. CDR3 sequence reads: CASSLYPRGGTGKNIQYF. CDR3 in DNA: TGTGCCAGCAGTTTATACCCCCGAGGGGGCACGGGGAAAAACATTCAGTACTTC.

V gene TRBV7-2 combines with J gene TRBJ2-1; TRBD2 aligns across 9 bases. The junction had 13 bases not matched to a gene; V was cut back by 1 base and J by 6 bases. CDR1 is SGHTA and CDR2 is FQGNSA in the germline V gene. The CDR3 is 18 residues long. The CDR3 DNA reads TGTGCCAGCAGCTTAGTTTCGGGTCCGGGACTAGCTTTCAATGAGCAGTTCTTC. Protein sequence: CASSLVSGPGLAFNEQFF.

The chain couples TRBV4-1 to TRBJ1-5; D call uncertain. CDR1 and CDR2 from the germline V gene are MGHRA and YSYEKL. The CDR3 consists of 16 residues. Trimming left V 1 base short and J 3 bases short, with 13 bases between. CDR3 DNA sequence: TGCGCCAGCAGCCAAGGCCCAGACGGGAACAATCAGCCCCAGCATTTT. Translated: CASSQGPDGNNQPQHF.

The chain has TRBV6-6 and TRBJ2-7, with D maybe TRBD2 (6 bases). The germline V gene encodes CDR1 MNHNY and CDR2 SVGAGI (reference sequence). V lost 6 bases and J lost 6, with 9 bases in between. The CDR3 length is 11 residues. CDR3 bases: TGTGCCAGCAGCCCGGAGGGCGAGCAGTACTTC. It yields the protein CASSPEGEQYF.

The CDR3 is CASSEVAGKYYGYTF. Here the CDR3 DNA reads TGTGCCAGCAGTGAAGTGGCAGGAAAATACTATGGCTACACCTTC. This chain uses TRBV2 with TRBJ1-2; D not resolved. CDR1 SNHLY and CDR2 FYNNEI come from the germline V gene. Trimming cost V 1 base and J 3 bases, with 12 bases left between them. The length of the CDR3 is 15 residues.

J is TRBJ2-5 and V is TRBV28, with TRBD2 matching 10 bases. V dropped 2 bases and J dropped 7; count of bases not matched to a gene: 7. Germline loops: CDR1 MDHEN, CDR2 SYDVKM. The CDR3 sequence is 15 residues long. The chain's CDR3 is CASSLPSGRDGTQYF. In DNA, the CDR3 is TGTGCCAGCAGTTTACCTAGCGGGAGAGATGGGACCCAGTACTTC.

V usage is TRBV4-1 and J usage is TRBJ2-7, with 9 positions matching TRBD2. V lost 4 bases, J lost 2 bases, and 9 bases stayed unmatched. Germline CDR1 MGHRA, CDR2 YSYEKL. CDR3 length: 16 amino acids. Here the CDR3 reads CASSRKVAGETYEQYF. Here the CDR3 DNA reads TGCGCCAGCAGCCGCAAAGTAGCGGGGGAGACCTACGAGCAGTACTTC.

The chain uses TRBV24-1 and TRBJ1-1; 7 bases agree with TRBD1. Trimming removed 2 bases from V and 12 bases from J; junction bases left unmatched: 5. CDR3 size: 12 residues. CDR1 is KGHDR, CDR2 SFDVKD, per germline. CDR3 sequence reads: CATSDSTGETFF. The CDR3 coding sequence is TGTGCCACCAGTGATTCCACAGGGGAGACTTTCTTT.

The V call is TRBV18, the J call TRBJ1-5; 8 bases match TRBD1. Unmatched junction bases numbered 3, after V lost 4 bases and J lost 4 bases. CDR1 KGHSH and CDR2 LQKENI come from the germline V gene. The CDR3 consists of 14 residues. The CDR3 nucleotides are TGTGCCAGCTCACTACAGGGGGGAAATCAGCCCCAGCATTTT. It encodes CASSLQGGNQPQHF.

This chain uses TRBV18 with TRBJ1-2; 11 bases map to TRBD1. Trimming cost V 3 bases and J 5 bases; bases outside gene matches: 2. Germline CDR1 is KGHSH and CDR2 is LQKENI. The CDR3 runs 14 residues. Written as DNA, the CDR3 is TGTGCCAGCTCACCGGGACAGGGGGATTATGGCTACACCTTC. Its protein product is CASSPGQGDYGYTF.

This chain joins TRBV4-3 and TRBJ2-3; D not certain. The germline V gene encodes CDR1 LGHNA and CDR2 YSLEER. V was clipped by 0 bases and J by 2 bases, with 6 bases between them. The CDR3 spans 14 residues. CDR3 residues: CASSQDMYTDTQYF. The CDR3 DNA sequence: TGCGCCAGCAGCCAAGATATGTACACAGATACGCAGTATTTT.

The chain joins TRBV14 to TRBJ2-7, with D tentatively TRBD2 (7 bases). V was trimmed by 0 bases and J by 2 bases, leaving 14 bases between them. Per the germline V gene, CDR1 is SGHDN and CDR2 is FVKESK. This CDR3 region has 16 residues. CDR3 DNA sequence: TGTGCCAGCAGCCAAGAGTATGCGGGGGCGACCTACGAGCAGTACTTC. Its protein is CASSQEYAGATYEQYF.

This clone showed up just a few times. The gene calls are TRBV25-1 and TRBJ2-1, with D possibly being TRBD2 (6 bases). The CDR3 runs to 16 residues. Looked up from germline, CDR1 is MGHDK and CDR2 is SYGVNS. With 5 bases removed from V and 7 bases from J, the gap between germline ends came to 21 bases. Here the CDR3 reads CASSLSGGTGLNEQFF. For the CDR3, the DNA is TGTGCCAGCAGTCTTAGCGGTGGGACTGGTTTGAATGAGCAGTTCTTC.

This chain joins TRBV12-5 and TRBJ2-7; D is perhaps TRBD2 (6 bases). There are 15 residues in the CDR3. The ends were cut back, 7 bases at V and 1 base at J, with 17 bases in the middle. CDR1 and CDR2 (germline): LGHNT, FRNRAP. In DNA form, the CDR3 reads TGTGCTAGTGCCTACGGGACTGGCGGATCCTACGAGCAGTACTTC. It yields the protein CASAYGTGGSYEQYF.

The CDR3 protein is CASSSRDRGHEQYF. The CDR3 coding sequence is TGTGCCAGCAGTTCCCGGGACAGGGGCCACGAGCAGTACTTC. The rearrangement links TRBV27 to TRBJ2-7; 10 positions match TRBD1. With 4 bases clipped from V and 5 bases from J, the junction kept 5 bases outside the gene matches. The CDR3 spans 14 residues. CDR1 MNHEY and CDR2 SMNVEV come from the germline V gene (reference sequence).

This rearrangement joins TRBV3-1 (or the pseudogene TRBV3-2) to TRBJ2-2, with a possible D match to TRBD1 (6 bases). Per the germline V gene, CDR1 is LGHDT and CDR2 is YNNKEL (reference sequence). The V end was cut by 4 bases, the J end by 4 bases, with 10 bases between. The CDR3 runs to 14 residues. CDR3 nucleotides: TGTGCCAGCAGCCGAGGGGGTCTCACCGGGGAGCTGTTTTTT. Protein: CASSRGGLTGELFF.

This chain joins TRBV19 and TRBJ1-4; 8 positions agree with TRBD1. The germline CDR1 and CDR2 sequences are LNHDA and SQIVND (reference sequence). V shed 1 base, J shed 4 bases, and the junction held 8 bases outside the gene matches. The CDR3 runs 17 residues. CDR3 coding DNA: TGTGCCAGTAGTATAGGCCCCAGGGGGCCTGATAATGAAAAACTGTTTTTT. Encoded protein: CASSIGPRGPDNEKLFF. Full variable domain (missing parts from reference TRBV19 and TRBJ1-4): DGGITQSPKYLFRKEGQNVTLSCEQNLNHDAMYWYRQDPGQGLRLIYYSQIVNDFQKGDIAEGYSVSREKKESFPLTVTSAQKNPTAFYLCASSIGPRGPDNEKLFFGSGTQLSVL.

CDR3 nucleotide sequence: TGCAGCGTTGAAACAGGGAAATACGAGCAGTACTTC. This codes for CSVETGKYEQYF. This sequence joins TRBV29-1 and TRBJ2-7; D is perhaps TRBD1 (6 bases). This CDR3 contains 12 residues. V lost 2 bases, J lost 4 bases, and 9 bases lay in between. CDR1 and CDR2 (germline): SQVTM, ANQGSEA.

The chain links TRBV19 to TRBJ2-5; D is possibly TRBD1 (5 bases). Germline V gene lookup returns CDR1 LNHDA and CDR2 SQIVND (reference sequence). The CDR3 is 17 residues long. V was trimmed by 3 bases and J by 5 bases, leaving 22 bases between them. The CDR3: CASSIIIGAVWVETQYF. In DNA, the CDR3 is TGTGCCAGTAGTATTATAATAGGGGCAGTCTGGGTGGAGACCCAGTACTTC.

This chain connects TRBV6-2 or TRBV6-3 to TRBJ2-5; D is possibly TRBD2 (5 bases). Trimming stripped 2 bases from V and 5 bases from J, with 12 bases between. This CDR3 has 14 amino acids. Germline CDR1 reads MNHEY; CDR2 reads SVGEGT. This CDR3 reads CASSYGKTGETQYF. The CDR3 nucleotides are TGTGCCAGCAGTTACGGGAAAACGGGGGAGACCCAGTACTTC.